This TCR beta chain was sequenced during a study of T cells in women clearing cervical HPV infection. Study at large: Control women cleared a single incident HPV16 infection within 12 months. Case blood was drawn when the lesion was first found; control blood after infection became undetectable. Points from the study as a whole: Repertoire richness, not evenness, was significantly elevated in CIN3+ cases versus controls.

Details on this clone: Its antigen remains unknown. The read falls 3 residues short of the CDR3 end, and the missing part is taken from the germline J gene.

There are 15 residues in the CDR3. Trimming left V 5 bases short and J 2 bases short, with 16 bases between. Germline V lookup: CDR1 SGHRS, CDR2 YFSETQ. The table came from immunoSEQ multiplex PCR; TCRdb's copy has only in-frame clones and leaves some out. The listing contains around 23,000 clones. The source material was blood buffy coat. The V gene is TRBV5-1, the J gene TRBJ2-5; the D gene could be TRBD1 or TRBD2 (6 bases each). This receptor was obtained from a woman aged 18 to 69 with a cervical HPV16 infection that either progressed to CIN3+ or cleared (not recorded which). The part of the CDR3 DNA that was read is TGCGCCAGCAGACCACAGGGAGGAGGGCAAGAGACC. Protein product: CASRPQGGGQET. In full, the CDR3 reads CASRPQGGGQETQYF.